What follows is one T cell receptor beta chain and its context. This entry belongs to a study of blood T cells in healthy people across ages. The CDR3 is 13 residues long. Deletions cut 5 bases from V and 7 bases from J, with 14 bases between. Germline lookup yields CDR1 MGHDK and CDR2 SYGVNS. The use of a sample-barcoded 5' primer and a J-beta primer mix characterized a second PCR of roughly 6 to 12 cycles. Via MiXCR, TCRdb re-called the 5' RACE reads, giving one row per CDR3 protein. Here the sample spans hundreds of thousands of distinct CDR3 sequences, roughly 35% being singletons. Sequenced input: blood. The J gene is TRBJ2-5, the V gene TRBV25-1; D gene unclear. The sequence was obtained from a man in his late teens or twenties in good health. DNA for the CDR3: TGTGCCAGCAGTCTCCCTGGCCCGGGGACCCAGTACTTC. Translated, it gives CASSLPGPGTQYF.